These 22 T cell receptor beta chains share one sample of origin, sequenced in a study of vaccination effects on CD4 cells after COVID-19. Method: immunoSEQ multiplex PCR; TCRdb's copy keeps in-frame clones and lacks some. The profile covers roughly 40,000 clones, with 65% to 75% appearing a single time and about 8% taken by the ten largest. No antigen has been identified for these receptors. Subsequent to a culture period of more than 9 days, CD4+ T cells were isolated. Vaccination of participants consisted of two doses of either the BNT162b2 or mRNA-1273 vaccine. The sample consisted of CD4+ T cells from PBMCs cultured without peptide, taken after COVID-19 vaccination. These receptors came from a human donor who received a COVID-19 vaccine.

The genes are TRBV12-3 or TRBV12-4 and TRBJ2-7, with D perhaps matching TRBD1 (6 bases). The CDR3 has 13 amino acids. Between the trimmed V and J ends, which lost 0 bases and 3 bases, there was a span of 6 bases. CDR3 amino acids: CASSLADSYEQYF. Written as DNA, the CDR3 is TGTGCCAGCAGTTTAGCGGACAGCTACGAGCAGTACTTC.

The chain links TRBV6-5 to TRBJ1-5; D remains ambiguous. Trimming left V 3 bases short and J 6 bases short, with 12 bases between. Germline loops: CDR1 MNHEY, CDR2 SVGAGI. The CDR3 spans 14 residues. The DNA of the CDR3 is TGTGCCAGCAGTTATGGGGTCCCCGGTCAGCCCCAGCATTTT. Amino acids: CASSYGVPGQPQHF.

This chain connects TRBV10-3 to TRBJ2-1; 9 nucleotides line up with TRBD2. The CDR3 consists of 14 residues. Germline lookup yields CDR1 ENHRY and CDR2 SYGVKD. V shed 8 bases and J 8 bases; nucleotides not matched to a gene: 10. The CDR3 nucleotides read TGTGCCATCGGAGAGCGGGAGGACGGTTATGAGCAGTTCTTC. It codes for CAIGEREDGYEQFF.

This chain's CDR3 is CAMRDSRSGANVLTF. DNA for the CDR3: TGTGCCATGAGGGACAGCAGATCTGGGGCCAACGTCCTGACTTTC. The V and J genes are TRBV10-3 and TRBJ2-6, with 7 nucleotides matching TRBD1. The CDR3 consists of 15 residues. Trimming cost V 9 bases and J 1 base; bases outside gene matches: 6. Germline V gene lookup returns CDR1 ENHRY and CDR2 SYGVKD.

This clone was picked up a small number of times. The sample carries other DNA sequences with the same CDR3. V is TRBV2 and J is TRBJ2-3; the D is unclear. The CDR3 totals 13 residues. Germline V CDR1 and CDR2: SNHLY, FYNNEI. The V and J ends lost 6 bases and 0 bases respectively, with 7 bases between them. CDR3 sequence reads: CASSKRSTDTQYF. DNA of the CDR3: TGTGCCAGCAGCAAGCGTAGCACAGATACGCAGTATTTT.

The gene calls are TRBV6-5 and TRBJ2-1; D possibly corresponds to TRBD1 (6 bases). Germline lookup yields CDR1 MNHEY and CDR2 SVGAGI. With 6 bases removed from V and 8 bases from J, the gap between germline ends came to 8 bases. CDR3 length: 11 residues. DNA of the CDR3: TGTGCCAGCAGGCCAGGGGATGAGCAGTTCTTC. It encodes CASRPGDEQFF.

The CDR3 loop reads CASLPDRLANYGYTF. The CDR3 bases are TGTGCCAGCCTACCAGACAGGTTAGCTAACTATGGCTACACCTTC. The chain links TRBV2 to TRBJ1-2, with D perhaps TRBD1 (6 bases). With 8 bases removed from V and 0 bases from J, the gap between germline ends came to 16 bases. Per germline, CDR1 SNHLY and CDR2 FYNNEI. This CDR3 spans 15 amino acids.

The gene calls are TRBV9 and TRBJ1-1, with a possible D match to TRBD1 (5 bases). CDR3 length: 17 residues. CDR1 and CDR2 (germline): SGDLS, YYNGEE. The ends were cut back, 0 bases at V and 0 bases at J, with 15 bases in the middle. This CDR3 reads CASSVEGVLSMNTEAFF. CDR3 in DNA: TGTGCCAGCAGCGTAGAAGGGGTTTTGAGCATGAACACTGAAGCTTTCTTT.

The rearrangement joins TRBV5-6 to TRBJ2-7; no clear D gene. Germline V gives CDR1 SGHDT, CDR2 YYEEEE. The CDR3 has 11 amino acids. Trimming removed 4 bases at V and 3 bases at J, with 5 bases between. CDR3 amino acids: CASSRLYEQYF. The CDR3 DNA is TGTGCCAGCAGCAGACTCTACGAGCAGTACTTC.

The V call is TRBV5-4, the J call TRBJ1-1; 9 nucleotides line up with TRBD1. CDR1 and CDR2 from the germline V gene are SGHNT and YYREEE (reference sequence). The CDR3 has 14 residues. J gave up 1 base and V 4 bases, and 2 bases lay outside the gene matches. The CDR3 sequence: CASSPGQGNTEAFF. The CDR3 DNA follows: TGTGCCAGCAGCCCGGGACAGGGGAACACTGAAGCTTTCTTT.

The CDR3, as DNA: TGTGCCAGCAGCTTAGAGCGGCTAGCGGGCACTTTCCAAGAGACCCAGTACTTC. Protein: CASSLERLAGTFQETQYF. The chain has TRBV13 and TRBJ2-5; 8 bases match TRBD2. V trimming: 1 base; J trimming: 1 base; junction bases outside the gene matches: 11. The CDR3 totals 18 residues. Germline lookup yields CDR1 PRHDT and CDR2 FYEKMQ (reference sequence).

The chain combines TRBV7-8 with TRBJ2-5, with D tentatively TRBD1 (5 bases). V lost 5 bases and J 4 bases, leaving 14 bases between the germline ends. This CDR3 is 14 amino acids long. Germline loops: CDR1 SGHVS, CDR2 FQNEAQ. CDR3 DNA: TGTGCCAGCAGCCCGTGGGGCGGAGCAGAGACCCAGTACTTC. It codes for CASSPWGGAETQYF.

This clone was seen a few times. This chain links TRBV2 with TRBJ1-2; 9 bases are shared with TRBD1. Germline V gene sequence: CDR1 SNHLY, CDR2 FYNNEI. The V gene end was trimmed by 6 bases and the J gene end by 5 bases; junction bases not matched to a gene: 10. CDR3 size: 15 residues. This CDR3 is CASRDTGGVGYGYTF. CDR3 DNA: TGTGCCAGCAGGGACACAGGGGGCGTAGGGTATGGCTACACCTTC.

The genes are TRBV15 and TRBJ2-5; the D gene is possibly TRBD1 (5 bases). The germline gives CDR1 LNHNV, CDR2 YYDKDF (reference sequence). V was pared by 3 bases and J by 2 bases, with 13 bases between. The CDR3 is made up of 15 amino acids. The CDR3 sequence: CATSRDPGQQETQYF. The DNA for the CDR3 is TGTGCCACCAGCAGGGACCCAGGGCAGCAAGAGACCCAGTACTTC.

This chain links TRBV6-5 with TRBJ1-4, with a weak D call TRBD1 (6 bases). The V and J ends lost 5 bases and 3 bases respectively, with 13 bases between them. CDR1 is MNHEY and CDR2 is SVGAGI in the germline V gene. There are 15 residues in the CDR3. The CDR3 region is CASSNRQAPNEKLFF. The CDR3 DNA follows: TGTGCCAGCAGTAACCGACAGGCACCTAATGAAAAACTGTTTTTT.

There are a few counts of this clone. The V and J genes are TRBV7-9 and TRBJ2-2; perhaps TRBD1 as D (5 bases). Per germline, CDR1 SEHNR and CDR2 FQNEAQ (reference sequence). The CDR3 is 15 residues long. Trimming took 1 base from V and 4 from J, leaving 10 bases between them. The CDR3 reads CASSLGGSVTGELFF. The CDR3 bases are TGTGCCAGCAGCTTAGGGGGCAGCGTCACCGGGGAGCTGTTTTTT.

This rearrangement joins TRBV5-8 to TRBJ2-5; a weak D match, TRBD1 (5 bases). This CDR3 comprises 13 residues. Germline V gene lookup returns CDR1 SGHTS and CDR2 YDEGEE. Trimming stripped 4 bases from V and 3 bases from J, with 10 bases between. The CDR3 sequence: CASSVTVKETQYF. The CDR3, as DNA: TGTGCCAGCAGCGTGACAGTAAAAGAGACCCAGTACTTC.

The chain combines TRBV27 with TRBJ2-2, with D possibly TRBD2 on 6 matching bases. Trimming shortened V by 6 bases and J by 6 bases, and 14 bases separated the two germline ends. The CDR3 runs to 14 residues. Germline V gene data show CDR1 as MNHEY and CDR2 as SMNVEV (reference sequence). The CDR3 here is CASRLGGKAGELFF. CDR3 DNA sequence: TGTGCCAGCAGACTCGGCGGGAAGGCCGGGGAGCTGTTTTTT.

This chain joins TRBV3-1 (or the pseudogene TRBV3-2) and TRBJ1-1, with 11 bases fitting TRBD1. Trimming removed 4 bases from V and 1 base from J; junction bases left unmatched: 11. Germline-derived CDR1 and CDR2 are LGHDT and YNNKEL (reference sequence). The CDR3 runs to 18 residues. CDR3 in amino acids: CASSPWTGGRRGNTEAFF. The CDR3 DNA reads as TGTGCCAGCAGCCCGTGGACAGGGGGCCGCAGAGGGAACACTGAAGCTTTCTTT.

This clone occurred once. This chain uses TRBV24-1 with TRBJ2-5, with 12 bases identical to TRBD1. Germline V lookup: CDR1 KGHDR, CDR2 SFDVKD. CDR3 length: 16 amino acids. The ends lost 4 bases at V and 6 bases at J; junction bases unmatched: 8. The CDR3 loop is CATSEPGTGGEKTQYF. CDR3 coding DNA: TGTGCCACCAGTGAGCCCGGGACAGGGGGCGAGAAGACCCAGTACTTC.

V and J are TRBV6-5 and TRBJ1-5, with D perhaps matching TRBD1 (6 bases). CDR3 length equals 14 residues. V was trimmed by 7 bases and J by 4 bases, leaving 14 bases between them. The germline CDR1 and CDR2 sequences are MNHEY and SVGAGI. CDR3 protein: CASKRGQPNQPQHF. CDR3 in DNA: TGTGCCAGCAAGCGGGGACAACCTAATCAGCCCCAGCATTTT.

The rearrangement joins TRBV5-8 to TRBJ1-5; 7 bases map to TRBD1. This CDR3 contains 16 residues. Germline-derived CDR1 and CDR2 are SGHTS and YDEGEE. Unmatched junction bases numbered 15, after V lost 3 bases and J lost 9 bases. DNA of the CDR3: TGTGCCAGCAGCTCGGAGGTGTGGCAGGGGGGACGGCCCCAGCATTTT. Translating gives CASSSEVWQGGRPQHF.